One and the same sample provided the 10 T cell receptor beta chains below, sequenced in a study of T cell repertoires in aging, cancer and after chemotherapy. A mixed TRB-A/B primer pool amplified rearranged TRB by multiplex touch-down PCR. TCRdb recomputed calls from the multiplex PCR reads with MiXCR, one row per CDR3 protein. Of approximately 13,000 distinct CDR3 sequences listed, roughly a quarter were seen once; the top ten hold less than 3%. TCR beta rearrangements were amplified from peripheral blood genomic DNA. The sample comprised blood. These receptor sequences come from a human donor in good health.

The V and J genes are TRBV7-6 and TRBJ2-1; no reliable D call. Germline V gene lookup returns CDR1 SGHVS and CDR2 FNYEAQ. Trimming removed 6 bases at V and 8 bases at J, with 17 bases between. The CDR3 consists of 14 residues. CDR3 loop: CASSSPGPGDEQFF. DNA for the CDR3: TGTGCCAGCAGTTCCCCCGGACCTGGGGATGAGCAGTTCTTC.

This chain uses TRBV7-9 with TRBJ2-3; the match to TRBD2 covers 12 bases. The CDR3 has 15 amino acids. With V trimmed by 3 bases and J by 3 bases, 1 base remained unmatched. Germline CDR1 is SEHNR and CDR2 is FQNEAQ (reference sequence). The CDR3 reads CASSFLAGGTDTQYF. The CDR3 DNA follows: TGTGCCAGCAGCTTTCTAGCGGGGGGGACAGATACGCAGTATTTT.

J is TRBJ1-1 and V is TRBV6-2 or TRBV6-3, with D perhaps TRBD1 (5 bases). Looked up from germline, CDR1 is MNHEY and CDR2 is SVGEGT. V gave up 10 bases and J gave up 10 bases, with 22 bases separating them. This CDR3 comprises 13 residues. The CDR3 sequence is CAITTGRGKRAFF. The CDR3 bases are TGTGCCATCACTACCGGACGGGGGAAGAGAGCTTTCTTT.

The V gene is TRBV15, the J gene TRBJ2-3, with no clear D. Germline V CDR1 and CDR2: LNHNV, YYDKDF (reference sequence). CDR3 length: 14 residues. V shed 1 base and J shed 6 bases, with 11 bases lying between them. CDR3 in amino acids: CATSRVSSLDTQYF. The CDR3 nucleotides read TGTGCCACCAGCAGAGTCTCTAGTCTGGATACGCAGTATTTT.

This clonotype was detected a few times. The CDR3 here is CASSSDGYQPQHF. The DNA for the CDR3 is TGTGCCAGCAGCTCAGACGGATATCAGCCCCAGCATTTT. The chain joins TRBV7-3 to TRBJ1-5; unclear D gene. CDR1 SGHTA and CDR2 FQGTGA come from the germline V gene. The V end was cut by 4 bases, the J end by 5 bases, with 9 bases between. The CDR3 is made up of 13 amino acids.

By its share, this clonotype is medium-sized. The chain carries TRBV20-1 and TRBJ1-6; TRBD1 matches 7 bases. CDR1 is DFQATT and CDR2 is SNEGSKA in the germline V gene (reference sequence). This CDR3 contains 14 residues. V shed 3 bases and J 7 bases; nucleotides not matched to a gene: 6. CDR3 in DNA: TGCAGTGCTAGGCGGGACAGATCAAATTCACCCCTCCACTTT. Translation: CSARRDRSNSPLHF.

This chain uses TRBV13 with TRBJ2-5; TRBD2 aligns across 9 bases. Germline values: CDR1 PRHDT, CDR2 FYEKMQ (reference sequence). The CDR3 is made up of 15 amino acids. The V gene end was trimmed by 3 bases and the J gene end by 4 bases; junction bases not matched to a gene: 6. The CDR3 protein is CASSFGGGASETQYF. CDR3 bases: TGTGCCAGCAGCTTTGGCGGGGGGGCCTCAGAGACCCAGTACTTC.

The gene calls are TRBV6-5 and TRBJ1-5; D is possibly TRBD1 (5 bases). CDR1 and CDR2 (germline): MNHEY, SVGAGI. The V end was cut by 8 bases, the J end by 3 bases, with 11 bases between. The CDR3 contains 13 residues. The CDR3 loop is CASQTVLNQPQHF. CDR3 nucleotide sequence: TGTGCCAGCCAGACAGTCCTCAATCAGCCCCAGCATTTT.

The rearrangement links TRBV19 to TRBJ2-5; tentatively, D is TRBD2 (6 bases). Deletions cut 5 bases from V and 4 bases from J, with 17 bases between. The CDR3 extends over 15 amino acids. CDR1 and CDR2 from the germline V gene are LNHDA and SQIVND (reference sequence). CDR3 bases: TGTGCCAGTAGTTATAGTGGAGGGGCGGGAGAGACCCAGTACTTC. Translation: CASSYSGGAGETQYF.

This clonotype is medium-sized within its sample. The chain carries TRBV6-2 or TRBV6-3 and TRBJ1-2, with TRBD1 as a possible D gene (5 bases). Trimming took 6 bases from V and 2 from J, leaving 10 bases between them. Germline CDR1 and CDR2: MNHEY and SVGEGT. The CDR3 runs to 13 residues. The CDR3 reads CASRTDSNYGYTF. CDR3 coding DNA: TGTGCCAGCAGGACTGACAGCAACTATGGCTACACCTTC.